A selection of T cell receptor beta chains follows, all from one sample in a study. TCRdb re-called the 5' RACE reads with MiXCR, one entry per CDR3 protein. The table lists 7,400 or so distinct CDR3 sequences, approximately 42% of them singletons, with 4% to 5% in the top ten. Sequencing was performed on memory CD4+ T cells sorted from blood. These receptors were taken from a female donor with breast cancer. The CDR3 runs from the conserved cysteine through the conserved F or W. The D gene is left open where the match is weak. The size entry is marked missing in some rows and otherwise reads once, few, many or a size class.

cdr3_length	clone_size	v_call	d_call	j_call	cdr3_aa	cdr3_nt
13	-	TRBV30	-	TRBJ1-5	CAWSVMENQPQHF	TGTGCCTGGAGTGTAATGGAGAATCAGCCCCAGCATTTT
16	-	TRBV4-3	-	TRBJ1-2	CASSQGDPGTTAGYTF	TGCGCCAGCAGCCAAGGGGATCCCGGGACAACCGCGGGCTACACCTTC
13	-	TRBV2	-	TRBJ1-1	CASSVRGNTEAFF	TGTGCCAGCAGTGTAAGGGGTAACACTGAAGCTTTCTTT
14	-	TRBV5-1	-	TRBJ2-2	CASSSGQNTGELFF	TGCGCCAGCAGCTCGGGACAGAACACCGGGGAGCTGTTTTTT
13	-	TRBV6-5	-	TRBJ1-2	CASTRASNYGYTF	TGTGCCAGCACTCGGGCCAGTAACTATGGCTACACCTTC
12	-	TRBV12-2	-	TRBJ2-1	CASRWRGNEQFF	TGTGCAAGTCGCTGGCGGGGAAATGAGCAGTTCTTC
18	-	TRBV20-1	TRBD2	TRBJ2-7	CSARDGGGSGRIPYEQYF	TGCAGTGCTAGAGATGGGGGGGGTAGCGGGAGGATCCCCTACGAGCAGTACTTC
13	-	TRBV7-7	TRBD2	TRBJ2-3	CASSPGGGDTQYF	TGTGCCAGCAGCCCAGGCGGGGGAGATACGCAGTATTTT
14	-	TRBV10-3	TRBD1	TRBJ2-5	CAISPGTAQETQYF	TGTGCCATCAGTCCCGGGACAGCCCAAGAGACCCAGTACTTC
14	few	TRBV5-1	-	TRBJ1-1	CASSSGLIGTEAFF	TGCGCCAGCAGCTCCGGATTAATCGGGACTGAAGCTTTCTTT
17	-	TRBV5-4	-	TRBJ2-5	CASSFGGGQVFGETQYF	TGTGCCAGCAGCTTCGGGGGGGGACAGGTCTTTGGAGAGACCCAGTACTTC
13	medium-sized	TRBV4-1	-	TRBJ2-7	CASSQGGIYEQYF	TGCGCCAGCAGCCAAGGGGGGATCTACGAGCAGTACTTC
15	-	TRBV5-4	-	TRBJ2-2	CASRSRPGSSGELFF	TGTGCCAGCCGCTCCCGCCCGGGTTCCTCCGGGGAGCTGTTTTTT
16	-	TRBV4-1	-	TRBJ1-1	CASSQPAGLQGTEAFF	TGCGCCAGCAGCCAACCCGCCGGGCTCCAGGGCACTGAAGCTTTCTTT
12	medium-sized	TRBV7-2	-	TRBJ1-5	CASSSPPSPQHF	TGTGCCAGCAGCTCCCCCCCCTCGCCCCAGCATTTT
17	few	TRBV20-1	-	TRBJ1-5	CSAREVTVTMANQPQHF	TGCAGTGCTAGGGAGGTGACAGTCACAATGGCCAATCAGCCCCAGCATTTT
13	few	TRBV28	-	TRBJ1-2	CALKGGAVGGYTF	TGTGCCCTCAAGGGGGGTGCGGTCGGTGGCTACACCTTC
15	-	TRBV5-1	TRBD1	TRBJ1-5	CASSPGTGRNQPQHF	TGCGCCAGCAGCCCCGGGACAGGGCGAAATCAGCCCCAGCATTTT
16	-	TRBV5-4	TRBD2	TRBJ2-7	CASSPSTSGRGSEQYF	TGTGCCAGCAGTCCTTCGACTAGCGGGAGAGGGAGCGAGCAGTACTTC
13	-	TRBV7-2	-	TRBJ1-1	CASSRRTDTEAFF	TGTGCCAGCAGCCGGCGGACTGACACTGAAGCTTTCTTT